This T cell receptor beta chain emerged from a study of blood T cell repertoires in COVID-19. Study-wide context: Samples came from the United States, Italy and Spain, spanning acute and convalescent COVID-19. Sources were T cells, B-cell-depleted T cells, or PBMCs; the material itself was cDNA or gDNA.

As originally analysed: How many nucleated cells were present was estimated from reference gene primer amplification. Method: immunoSEQ multiplex PCR; TCRdb's copy keeps in-frame clones and lacks some. Clone size and the V and J calls come from that table; the DNA yielded D and trimming. The sample consists of approximately 260,000 clones, 75% to 90% of them appearing once. Trimming shortened V by 4 bases and J by 3 bases, and 7 bases separated the two germline ends. CDR1 is LGHDT and CDR2 is YNNKEL in the germline V gene (reference sequence). This CDR3 is built from 12 residues. Sequencing was performed on peripheral blood. The origin of this receptor is a woman between 65 and 79 years old with acute or convalescent COVID-19. V usage is TRBV3-1 (or the pseudogene TRBV3-2) and J usage is TRBJ2-7, with D possibly TRBD1 on 5 matching bases. The CDR3 here is CASSRQSYEQYF. CDR3 DNA: TGTGCCAGCAGCCGACAGAGCTACGAGCAGTACTTC.